The following is a T cell receptor (beta chain) sequence with its context. Participants were aged about 18 to 90 years, lived in about 26 US areas, and enrolled virtually. Categorization into cohorts depended on clinical history that participants reported. Trimming removed 5 bases from V and 4 bases from J, with 14 bases in between. The CDR3 is 14 amino acids. Looked up from germline, CDR1 is MNHEY and CDR2 is SVGAGI. This sample was included in a study of blood T cell repertoires in COVID-19. Original data processing: Amplified reference gene primers provided the basis for estimating nucleated cell counts. Assay used: immunoSEQ multiplex PCR; TCRdb lists only in-frame clones, some missing. V, J and clone size are those of that table, while D and trimming were read from the DNA. The repertoire holds 200,000 to 300,000 clones, with 70% to 90% as singletons.

Sequencing used PBMCs or T cells enriched from blood (not recorded which). The chain couples TRBV6-5 to TRBJ1-1, with D tentatively TRBD1 (5 bases). The TCR sequence derives from a woman aged 45-59 years with acute COVID-19. CDR3 residues: CASSPGYSGTEAFF. The CDR3 DNA is TGTGCCAGCAGTCCAGGGTATTCGGGCACTGAAGCTTTCTTT.